This T cell receptor beta chain was documented in a study of blood T cell repertoires in COVID-19. As for the study in general: Sites across the United States, Italy and Spain contributed samples from acute and convalescent COVID-19.

The data were produced by immunoSEQ multiplex PCR, yet TCRdb's version contains in-frame clones alone and is incomplete. This sample has around 300,000 clones, with around 88% found just once. Membership in each cohort depended on participant-reported clinical history. Germline V gives CDR1 LGHDT, CDR2 YNNKEL (reference sequence). Trimming took off 2 bases at V and 9 bases at J, with 8 bases between the two ends. The CDR3 has 13 residues. J is TRBJ1-6 and V is TRBV3-1 (or the pseudogene TRBV3-2); D is uncertain. The sequence came from a woman aged 40-49 years who had recovered from COVID-19. Sequencing was performed on PBMCs or T cells enriched from blood (not recorded which). CDR3 amino acids: CASSQITRSPLHF. CDR3 DNA: TGTGCCAGCAGCCAAATCACGCGTTCACCCCTCCACTTT.